This TCR beta chain was profiled in a study of blood T cell repertoires in COVID-19. This CDR3 is 14 amino acids long. CDR1 and CDR2 from the germline V gene are GTSNPN and SVGIG (reference sequence). Clones were read by immunoSEQ multiplex PCR, and TCRdb kept only the in-frame ones, dropping some. This sample has over 300,000 clones; 75% to 85% occur once, and the top ten carry about 7%. This TCR was recovered from a human donor in a cohort sampled during active COVID-19. The sequencing sample was made of peripheral blood. The V gene is TRBV30, the J gene TRBJ1-2; D uncertain. CDR3 sequence: CAYWSGLLLYGYTF. Written as DNA, the CDR3 is TGTGCTTACTGGTCCGGACTCCTTCTTTATGGCTACACCTTC.